These 22 T cell receptor beta chains were all obtained from the same sample, sequenced in a study of T cells expressing NK-cell markers. Each CDR3 protein gets one entry in TCRdb, which reprocessed the 5' RACE reads and gives no DNA. The sample spans 200,000 to 300,000 distinct CDR3 sequences; the ten largest clones claim 3.5% to 5%. The sequenced sample consisted of blood T cells: a sorted CD56 or NKG2C T cell subset, CD4+ or CD8+ T cells, or bulk PBMC T cells (not recorded which). These receptors were taken from a woman aged 18-70 years in good health.

J is TRBJ2-2 and V is TRBV5-1; the TRBD2 assignment by TCRdb is unverifiable without DNA. The germline gives CDR1 SGHRS, CDR2 YFSETQ. There are 17 residues in the CDR3. The chain's CDR3 is CASSLGTSRWKTGELFF.

The CDR3 reads CASRLETEQYF. This chain links TRBV11-1 with TRBJ2-7; TCRdb designates TRBD2, a call that cannot be tested without DNA. Germline V gives CDR1 SGHAT, CDR2 FQDESV (reference sequence). The CDR3 spans 11 residues. The whole variable domain, filled in from reference TRBV11-1 and TRBJ2-7, reads EAEVAQSPRYKITEKSQAVAFWCDPISGHATLYWYRQILGQGPELLVQFQDESVVDDSQLPKDRFSAERLKGVDSTLKIQPAELGDSAMYLCASRLETEQYFGPGTRLTVT.

This CDR3 is CASSQGQSNYGYTF. The rearrangement links TRBV4-3 to TRBJ1-2. Germline values: CDR1 LGHNA, CDR2 YSLEER. This CDR3 is built from 14 residues.

The chain links TRBV7-2 to TRBJ2-3; TCRdb gives TRBD2 as the D gene, but with no DNA this cannot be confirmed. CDR3 length equals 15 residues. CDR1 and CDR2 (germline): SGHTA, FQGNSA. The CDR3: CASSPGLAGQDTQYF.

The gene calls are TRBV2 and TRBJ2-3; TCRdb lists TRBD1, though no DNA is available to test this call. This CDR3 comprises 14 residues. The germline V gene encodes CDR1 SNHLY and CDR2 FYNNEI. The CDR3 spells CASTAGGGTDTQYF.

The J gene is TRBJ2-7, the V gene TRBV27; TCRdb outputs TRBD1, but without DNA this stays unchecked. The CDR3 totals 15 residues. Germline loops: CDR1 MNHEY, CDR2 SMNVEV (reference sequence). This chain's CDR3 is CASSPRDRGAYEQYF.

This rearrangement joins TRBV18 to TRBJ1-1; without DNA, the TCRdb call of TRBD1 cannot be checked. Germline CDR1 and CDR2: KGHSH and LQKENI. The CDR3 extends over 12 amino acids. CDR3 region: CASSPDRSEAFF.

The chain is built from TRBV10-3 and TRBJ2-5; TCRdb picks TRBD1, but there is no DNA to check that call. Germline V gene sequence: CDR1 ENHRY, CDR2 SYGVKD. The CDR3 extends over 12 amino acids. The CDR3 loop is CATGTNQETQYF.

The rearrangement uses TRBV12-3 or TRBV12-4 and TRBJ2-7; TCRdb returns TRBD2, unconfirmable since there is no DNA. The CDR3 extends over 17 amino acids. The CDR3 protein is CASRNPGTSGGGYEQYF.

The chain recombines TRBV20-1 with TRBJ2-3; the TCRdb D gene call, TRBD1, has no DNA to confirm it. The CDR3 is made up of 17 amino acids. The germline CDR1 and CDR2 sequences are DFQATT and SNEGSKA (reference sequence). The CDR3 reads CSASSQGFKISTDTQYF.

The CDR3 here is CASSLTPGGLGQYF. This rearrangement joins TRBV5-1 to TRBJ2-7; TCRdb gives TRBD1 as the D gene, but with no DNA this cannot be confirmed. Germline CDR1 and CDR2: SGHRS and YFSETQ. The CDR3 sequence is 14 residues long.

The rearrangement uses TRBV7-2 and TRBJ1-1; TCRdb names TRBD1, which stays unverified in the absence of DNA. The CDR3 sequence is 14 residues long. Germline values: CDR1 SGHTA, CDR2 FQGNSA. The CDR3 region is CASSPDTLNTEAFF.

V and J are TRBV19 and TRBJ2-1. This CDR3 is built from 12 residues. CDR1 and CDR2 from the germline V gene are LNHDA and SQIVND (reference sequence). This CDR3 is CASSETIQEQFF.

The chain has TRBV27 and TRBJ2-4; as DNA is missing, the TRBD2 call by TCRdb cannot be tested. In germline, CDR1 is MNHEY, CDR2 SMNVEV (reference sequence). This CDR3 has 14 residues. CDR3 region: CAPSQGQLENIQYF.

The CDR3 loop is CASSVRGHSGNTIYF. J is TRBJ1-3 and V is TRBV9; no DNA is available, so the TRBD1 call from TCRdb remains unchecked. The CDR3 totals 15 residues. Per germline, CDR1 SGDLS and CDR2 YYNGEE.

V gene TRBV5-4 combines with J gene TRBJ2-2; TCRdb reports TRBD1, a call that lacks DNA to check it against. The V gene's germline CDR1 is SGHNT and CDR2 YYREEE (reference sequence). The CDR3 is 15 residues long. CDR3 protein: CASSSGTHYTGELFF.

This chain uses TRBV7-3 with TRBJ2-3; TCRdb proposes TRBD1, but this gene call is untestable without DNA. The CDR3 totals 15 residues. Germline loops: CDR1 SGHTA, CDR2 FQGTGA. The CDR3 region is CASSFSGAPTDTQYF. Using reference TRBV7-3 and TRBJ2-3 for the parts outside the CDR3, the full variable domain is GAGVSQTPSNKVTEKGKYVELRCDPISGHTALYWYRQSLGQGPEFLIYFQGTGAADDSGLPNDRFFAVRPEGSVSTLKIQRTERGDSAVYLCASSFSGAPTDTQYFGPGTRLTVL.

The chain carries TRBV5-1 and TRBJ1-6. Germline CDR1 reads SGHRS; CDR2 reads YFSETQ. The CDR3 sequence is 13 residues long. This CDR3 reads CASSLAGDSPLHF.

The rearrangement joins TRBV6-5 to TRBJ2-1. The germline CDR1 and CDR2 sequences are MNHEY and SVGAGI. CDR3 length equals 13 residues. The CDR3 sequence: CASRLWDYNEQFF.

V usage is TRBV30 and J usage is TRBJ2-2; TCRdb picks TRBD1, but there is no DNA to check that call. The CDR3 sequence is 15 residues long. Looked up from germline, CDR1 is GTSNPN and CDR2 is SVGIG (reference sequence). CDR3 protein: CAHRWDRANTGELFF. Variable domain in full (rest from reference TRBV30 and TRBJ2-2): SQTIHQWPATLVQPVGSPLSLECTVEGTSNPNLYWYRQAAGRGLQLLFYSVGIGQISSEVPQNLSASRPQDRQFILSSKKLLLSDSGFYLCAHRWDRANTGELFFGEGSRLTVL.

The J gene is TRBJ1-2, the V gene TRBV14; the D gene TCRdb calls, TRBD1, cannot be checked with no DNA. The CDR3 consists of 15 residues. The V gene's germline CDR1 is SGHDN and CDR2 FVKESK. The CDR3 region is CASSQDIKPGYGYTF.

This rearrangement joins TRBV28 to TRBJ1-4; TCRdb's D call, TRBD1, is unchecked because there is no DNA. The CDR3 is 13 amino acids. Germline lookup yields CDR1 MDHEN and CDR2 SYDVKM. The CDR3 reads CATRTEINEKLFF.